This T cell receptor beta chain was observed in a study of blood T cell repertoires in COVID-19 (dated by TCRdb to about 2020). Context from the whole study: Samples from collaborators originated in the United States, Italy and Spain and spanned both the acute and convalescent phases of COVID-19. The sample metadata nearly always contained a de-identified subject ID, COVID-19 status, age in years and sex. The prospective study material was composed of cDNA or gDNA derived from T cells, B-cell-depleted T cells, or PBMCs. The repertoires were made available in a free public database intended to serve as a resource for research on the immune response to SARS-CoV-2. The samples were drawn from two sources: the first 160 participants of the ongoing ImmuneRACE study, and 1,200 or so subjects contributed by 6 global collaborators. The dataset comprised deeply sampled blood TCRbeta repertoires from subjects exposed to, actively infected with, or recovered from COVID-19. Where available, HLA class I and class II types were taken from metadata supplied by the sample provider and were not determined by assay-based typing. What the study reported, not specific to this receptor: The quantity of clinical and demographic metadata differed by source and by participant and was supplied without curation.

The CDR3 holds 15 amino acids from the cysteine to the phenylalanine. Only the CDR3 DNA is retained, 45 bases long and in frame from the first base. V is cut back by 7 bases and J by 5 bases, with 9 bases in the junction unmatched. As encoded in the germline V gene (reference sequence), CDR1 is MNHNY while CDR2 is SVGAGI. TCRbeta CDR3 regions were amplified from genomic DNA using the immunoSEQ Assay, a bias-controlled multiplex PCR. The original methods were these. Within the assay, amplification of reference gene primers was used to estimate how many nucleated cells each sample contained. To quantify the absolute abundance of each unique TCRbeta CDR3 rearrangement, sequence reads were collapsed and filtered. For each sample, productive Simpson clonality was calculated as the square root of Simpson's diversity index across productive rearrangements. TCRdb mirrors the immuneACCESS table, restricted to in-frame sequences. Some clones are absent from its copies; in checked studies, under half trace to an unresolved V gene, and the reason for the others is unknown. V and J calls and clone size are as listed in that table; D and trimming were resolved from the DNA. Present in this sample are approximately 130,000 clones, just under 85% of which were seen just once. Roughly 13% of the sample is in the top ten clones.

Remarks on this clone: Its cognate antigen has yet to be identified. Base qualities are not provided; no much larger clone lies one nucleotide away.

Each collaborating institution followed its own protocols to collect whole blood in K2EDTA tubes. Collaborator samples were shipped for TCRbeta analysis as frozen whole blood, isolated PBMCs, or DNA extracted from either sample type. Sequencing was carried out using peripheral blood. Recombination joined TRBV6-6 with TRBJ2-1; TRBD1 agrees with 9 junctional bases. The receptor comes from a human donor in a cohort sampled during active COVID-19. The CDR3 protein sequence reads: CASIPGQGVHNEQFF. The nucleotides read TGTGCCAGCATTCCGGGACAGGGCGTCCACAATGAGCAGTTCTTC.